This TCR beta chain stems from a study of cytomegalovirus exposure and HLA in healthy donors. The data were produced by immunoSEQ multiplex PCR, yet TCRdb's version contains in-frame clones alone and is incomplete. The sample holds roughly 90,000 clones; roughly 85% are singletons and the top ten take approximately 22%. The TCR was taken from a man aged 18 to 35 in good health and CMV-seropositive. The sample was PBMCs.

DNA for the CDR3: TGCGCCAGCAGCTTGGCCGGGGAGGGCTACAATGAGCAGTTCTTC. Encoded protein: CASSLAGEGYNEQFF. The chain couples TRBV5-1 to TRBJ2-1; 7 nucleotides align to TRBD2. The J segment lost 3 bases and the V segment lost 0 bases, leaving 3 bases of the junction unmatched. Germline V lookup: CDR1 SGHRS, CDR2 YFSETQ. This CDR3 comprises 15 residues. Full variable domain (rest looked up from reference TRBV5-1 and TRBJ2-1): KAGVTQTPRYLIKTRGQQVTLSCSPISGHRSVSWYQQTPGQGLQFLFEYFSETQRNKGNFPGRFSGRQFSNSRSEMNVSTLELGDSALYLCASSLAGEGYNEQFFGPGTRLTVL.